Listed below are T cell receptor beta chains from one sample, sequenced in a study of blood T cell repertoires in COVID-19. Profiling relied on immunoSEQ multiplex PCR, and the TCRdb table lists in-frame clones only, not all of them. The table has approximately 240,000 clones, roughly 84% seen once. Source material: peripheral blood. The origin of the receptors is a woman aged 40 to 50 with active or convalescent COVID-19. Both conserved end residues are part of each CDR3. A D gene is named only where the DNA matches it firmly. Rows give clone size only sometimes, using once, few, many, or a class for an expanded clone.

clone_size cdr3_length j_call d_call v_call cdr3_nt cdr3_aa
few 15 TRBJ2-7 TRBD1 TRBV11-2 TGTGCCAGCAGCTTTAACACAGGGGTTCTCAACGAGCAGTACTTC CASSFNTGVLNEQYF
. 12 TRBJ1-1 TRBD1 TRBV29-1 TGCAGCGGTAGGACAGGTGGCACTGAAGCTTTCTTT CSGRTGGTEAFF
once 13 TRBJ1-6 . TRBV7-9 TGTGCCAGCAGCTTAGAAGGGGGATCACCCCTCCACTTT CASSLEGGSPLHF
few 15 TRBJ1-4 TRBD1 TRBV2 TGTGCCAGCGCCGAAGACCAGGGGGGAAATGAAAAACTGTTTTTT CASAEDQGGNEKLFF
. 14 TRBJ1-1 . TRBV29-1 TGCAGCTCCGGAGGGGCTGGATCGGGCACTGAAGCTTTCTTT CSSGGAGSGTEAFF
. 16 TRBJ1-1 TRBD1 TRBV28 TGTGCCAGCAGGAAGAGACAGGGGGTCGTGGGGATGGAAGCTTTCTTT CASRKRQGVVGMEAFF
. 16 TRBJ1-1 . TRBV6-4 TGTGCCAGCAGTGAATGGCAGGGCAGCATGAACACTGAAGCTTTCTTT CASSEWQGSMNTEAFF
. 13 TRBJ1-2 . TRBV12-3/TRBV12-4 TGTGCCAGCACCGCCAGGGGATGGGGAGGCTACACCTTC CASTARGWGGYTF
. 14 TRBJ1-2 TRBD1 TRBV3-1/TRBV3-2 TGTGCCAGCAGCCAAGATTTGACAGGGGGCGGCTACACCTTC CASSQDLTGGGYTF
. 12 TRBJ2-2 . TRBV3-1/TRBV3-2 TGTGCCAGCACCTTTGCGGGCGGGGAGCTGTTTTTT CASTFAGGELFF
. 14 TRBJ1-1 . TRBV28 TGTGCCAGCACTCCAGACGGGGTAAAGACTGAAGCTTTCTTT CASTPDGVKTEAFF
. 14 TRBJ2-7 . TRBV9 TGTGCCAGCAGCGTAGGGGGCCTCTCCTACGAGCAGTACTTC CASSVGGLSYEQYF
few 14 TRBJ1-3 . TRBV3-1/TRBV3-2 TGTGCCAGCAGCCCGACAGACTCTGGAAACACCATATATTTT CASSPTDSGNTIYF
. 15 TRBJ1-5 TRBD1 TRBV2 TGTGCCAGCAGTGAAGACACAGGGGGCTTGTTGCCCCAGCATTTT CASSEDTGGLLPQHF
. 14 TRBJ1-3 . TRBV11-2 TGTGCCAGCAGTTTGGACAGCTCTGGAAACACCATATATTTT CASSLDSSGNTIYF
. 17 TRBJ2-5 TRBD2 TRBV4-1 TGCGCCAGCAGCCCTAGGCTAGCGGGGGGCGAACAAGAGACCCAGTACTTC CASSPRLAGGEQETQYF
many 13 TRBJ1-6 . TRBV6-5 TGTGCCAGCAGTTATAAGGGGAATTCACCCCTCCACTTT CASSYKGNSPLHF
few 13 TRBJ1-5 . TRBV19 TGTGCCAGTAGAGGGGTAAGCAATCAGCCCCAGCATTTT CASRGVSNQPQHF
. 17 TRBJ1-1 . TRBV15 TGTGCCACCGCTAAACTCTCCCGGGGGTTCCTGTACACTGAAGCTTTCTTT CATAKLSRGFLYTEAFF
. 13 TRBJ2-2 . TRBV7-7 TGTGCTAGCAGCAAGAAAGAGGACGGGGAGCTGTTTTTT CASSKKEDGELFF
. 14 TRBJ2-3 TRBD1 TRBV7-3 TGTGCCAGCAGTCCCGGGACAGGGGCCTTGCAGCAGTATTTT CASSPGTGALQQYF
. 17 TRBJ2-5 TRBD2 TRBV2 TGTGCCAGCAGTGGGCTTAATAGCGGGGGGGTTCAAGAGACCCAGTACTTC CASSGLNSGGVQETQYF
. 14 TRBJ1-2 . TRBV28 TGTGCCAGCAGGGCCCAACAGGGATTATATGGCTACACCTTC CASRAQQGLYGYTF
once 14 TRBJ1-2 TRBD1 TRBV30 TGTGCCTGGAGGGTACAGGGGTCCGGCTATGGCTACACCTTC CAWRVQGSGYGYTF
few 15 TRBJ1-1 TRBD1 TRBV11-2 TGTGCCAGCAGCCTGCTGACAGGGTCGAACACTGAAGCTTTCTTT CASSLLTGSNTEAFF
. 13 TRBJ2-7 . TRBV11-3 TGTGCCAGCAGCTTAGGCGAGTCTTACGAGCAGTACTTC CASSLGESYEQYF
. 15 TRBJ1-1 . TRBV28 TGTGCCAGCAGTTTTAACGGGAGGGCCAACACTGAAGCTTTCTTT CASSFNGRANTEAFF
. 15 TRBJ1-6 TRBD1 TRBV28 TGTGCCAGCAGTTCCCTGGACAGGAGGGGTTCACCCCTCCACTTT CASSSLDRRGSPLHF
. 14 TRBJ2-1 . TRBV4-1 TGCGCCAGCAGCCAAGATCCAGGGGCAGATGAGCAGTTCTTC CASSQDPGADEQFF
. 15 TRBJ1-6 TRBD1 TRBV5-4 TGTGCCAGCAGCTTGGCGGGACAGGGTAATTCACCCCTCCACTTT CASSLAGQGNSPLHF
. 12 TRBJ1-5 TRBD1 TRBV30 TGTGCCTGTGACAGGGGCGGTCAGCCCCAGCATTTT CACDRGGQPQHF
. 14 TRBJ2-1 TRBD2 TRBV7-3 TGTGCCAGCAGCTGGGACTATAACGACAATGAGCAGTTCTTC CASSWDYNDNEQFF
. 14 TRBJ2-5 . TRBV28 TGTGCCAGCAGAAAGGAGCTCGGCGAGGTGACCCAGTACTTC CASRKELGEVTQYF
few 15 TRBJ1-3 . TRBV3-1/TRBV3-2 TGTGCCAGCAGCCCCAACAGAGACTCTGGAAACACCATATATTTT CASSPNRDSGNTIYF
few 12 TRBJ2-1 . TRBV7-6 TGTGCCAGCAGCCCTGCCGGGTGGGAGCAGTTCTTC CASSPAGWEQFF
few 18 TRBJ2-1 TRBD2 TRBV5-1 TGCGCCAGCAGCCACCGGGAGGTCCGGCTAGCGGGGGGAATTGAGCAGTTCTTC CASSHREVRLAGGIEQFF